This TCR delta chain is drawn from a study of Vδ1+ human thymocytes. Note on this clone: Its antigen is unidentified.

Between roughly 98% and 99.6% of sorted thymocytes were Vdelta1+. Germline CDR1 TSWWSYY, CDR2 QGS. J lost 7 bases, V lost 0 bases, and 10 bases had no gene match. The CDR3 consists of 17 residues. Findings and caveats of the study: In the thymus, TRG and TRD repertoires looked highly polyclonal with Gaussian CDR3 lengths.

Extracted RNA was reverse transcribed into cDNA. CDR3 amplicons came from multiplex PCR with pooled V-gene forward and constant-region reverse primers. TCRdb re-identified clones in the multiplex PCR reads via CATT. Of 45,000 to 75,000 delta-chain clones listed, over 12% are singletons. Sequenced sample: Vdelta1+ gamma-delta thymocytes from the thymus. As for subset: FACS-sorted CD3+ TCRalphabeta- TCRVdelta1+ TCRVdelta2- thymocytes. This chain connects TRDV1 to TRDJ1; TRDD3 matches at 11 bases. This TCR was sampled from a girl less than two years old who had congenital heart surgery. CDR3 region: CALGELLLLGDKGKLIF. CDR3 nucleotide sequence: TGTGCTCTTGGGGAACTCCTCCTACTGGGGGATAAGGGTAAACTCATCTTT.